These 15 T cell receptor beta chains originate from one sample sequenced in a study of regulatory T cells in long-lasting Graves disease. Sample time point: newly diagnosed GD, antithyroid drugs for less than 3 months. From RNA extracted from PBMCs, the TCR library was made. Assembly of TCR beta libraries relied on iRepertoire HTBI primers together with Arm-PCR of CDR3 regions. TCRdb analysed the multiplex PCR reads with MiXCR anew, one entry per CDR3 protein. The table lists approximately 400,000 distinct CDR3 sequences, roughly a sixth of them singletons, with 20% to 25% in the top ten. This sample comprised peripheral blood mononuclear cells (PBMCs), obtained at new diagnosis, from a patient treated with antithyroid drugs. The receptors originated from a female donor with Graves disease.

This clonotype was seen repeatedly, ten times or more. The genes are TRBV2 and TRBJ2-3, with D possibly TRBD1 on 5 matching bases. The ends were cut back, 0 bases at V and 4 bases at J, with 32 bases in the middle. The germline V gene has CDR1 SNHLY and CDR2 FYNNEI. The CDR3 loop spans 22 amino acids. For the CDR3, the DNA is TGTGCCAGCAGTGAAGCGCGCTCGCTGCACCGAGTCAGGGAAGGCATCGCAGATACGCAGTATTTT. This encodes CASSEARSLHRVREGIADTQYF.

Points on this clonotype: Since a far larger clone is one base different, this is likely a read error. As DNA, the CDR3 is TGTGCCAGCAGCTTAGCGGCAGGGGGCATCTACAATGAGCAGTACTTC. This encodes CASSLAAGGIYNEQYF. The J gene is TRBJ2-7, the V gene TRBV7-3; 8 bases are a match to TRBD1. This CDR3 region has 16 residues. CDR1 is SGHTA, CDR2 FQGTGA, per germline. The V segment lost 2 bases and the J segment 7 bases; nucleotides outside the gene matches: 13.

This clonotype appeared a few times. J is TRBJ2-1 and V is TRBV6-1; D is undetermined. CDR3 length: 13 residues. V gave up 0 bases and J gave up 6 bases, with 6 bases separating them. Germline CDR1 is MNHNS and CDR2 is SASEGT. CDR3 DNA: TGTGCCAGCAGTGAAGCGGTTCCCAATGAGCAGTTCTTC. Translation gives CASSEAVPNEQFF.

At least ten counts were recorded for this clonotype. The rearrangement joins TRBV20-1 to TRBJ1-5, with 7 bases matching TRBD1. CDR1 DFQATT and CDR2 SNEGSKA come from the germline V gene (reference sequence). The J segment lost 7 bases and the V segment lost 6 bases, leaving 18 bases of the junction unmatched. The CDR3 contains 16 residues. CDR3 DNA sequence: TGCAGTGCGACCGAGGCAGGGGGAAGGGTAGGACAGCCCCAGCATTTT. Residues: CSATEAGGRVGQPQHF.

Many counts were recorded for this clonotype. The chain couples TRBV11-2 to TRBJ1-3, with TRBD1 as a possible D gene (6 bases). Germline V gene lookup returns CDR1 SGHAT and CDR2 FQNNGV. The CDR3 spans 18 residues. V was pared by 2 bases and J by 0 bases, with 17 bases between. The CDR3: CASSLSMWGARSGNTIYF. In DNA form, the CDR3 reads TGTGCCAGCAGCTTAAGTATGTGGGGGGCCCGCTCTGGAAACACCATATATTTT.

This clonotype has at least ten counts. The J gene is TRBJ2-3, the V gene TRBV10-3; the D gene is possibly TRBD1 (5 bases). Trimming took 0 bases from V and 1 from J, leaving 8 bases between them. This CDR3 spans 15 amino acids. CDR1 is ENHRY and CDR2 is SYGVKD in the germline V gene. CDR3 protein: CAISESKGRTDTQYF. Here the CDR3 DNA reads TGTGCCATCAGTGAGTCAAAGGGGCGCACAGATACGCAGTATTTT.

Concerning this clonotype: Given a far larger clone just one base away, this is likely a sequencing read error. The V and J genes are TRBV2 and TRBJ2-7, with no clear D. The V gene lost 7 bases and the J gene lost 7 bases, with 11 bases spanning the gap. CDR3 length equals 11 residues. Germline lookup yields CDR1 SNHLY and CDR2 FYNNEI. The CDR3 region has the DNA TGTGCCAGCATTGGTATGAATGAGCAGTACTTC. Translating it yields CASIGMNEQYF.

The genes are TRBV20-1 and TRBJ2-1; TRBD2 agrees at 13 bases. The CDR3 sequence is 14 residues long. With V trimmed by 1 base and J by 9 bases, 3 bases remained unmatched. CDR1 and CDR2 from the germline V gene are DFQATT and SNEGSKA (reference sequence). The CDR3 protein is CSARVRLAGGEQFF. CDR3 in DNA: TGCAGTGCTAGAGTCCGACTAGCGGGAGGTGAGCAGTTCTTC.

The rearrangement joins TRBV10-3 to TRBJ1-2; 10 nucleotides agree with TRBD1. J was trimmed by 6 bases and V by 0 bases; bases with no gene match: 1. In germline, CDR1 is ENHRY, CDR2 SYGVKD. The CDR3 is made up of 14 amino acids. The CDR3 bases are TGTGCCATCAGTGAGTCGGGGACAGGGGATGGCTACACCTTC. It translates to CAISESGTGDGYTF.

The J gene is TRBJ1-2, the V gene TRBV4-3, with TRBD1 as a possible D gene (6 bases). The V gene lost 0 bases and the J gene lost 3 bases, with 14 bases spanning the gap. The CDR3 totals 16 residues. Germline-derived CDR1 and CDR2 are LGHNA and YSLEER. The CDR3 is CASSQEGRGRDYGYTF. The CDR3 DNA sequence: TGCGCCAGCAGCCAAGAAGGAAGGGGGAGGGACTATGGCTACACCTTC.

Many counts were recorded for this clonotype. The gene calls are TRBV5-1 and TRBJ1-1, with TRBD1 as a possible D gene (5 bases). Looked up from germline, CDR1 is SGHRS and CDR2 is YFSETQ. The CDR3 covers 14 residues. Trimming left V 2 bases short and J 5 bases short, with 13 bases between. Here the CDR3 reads CASSFIQGGTEAFF. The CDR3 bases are TGCGCCAGCAGCTTTATTCAGGGCGGTACTGAAGCTTTCTTT. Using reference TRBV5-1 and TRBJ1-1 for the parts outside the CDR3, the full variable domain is KAGVTQTPRYLIKTRGQQVTLSCSPISGHRSVSWYQQTPGQGLQFLFEYFSETQRNKGNFPGRFSGRQFSNSRSEMNVSTLELGDSALYLCASSFIQGGTEAFFGQGTRLTVV.

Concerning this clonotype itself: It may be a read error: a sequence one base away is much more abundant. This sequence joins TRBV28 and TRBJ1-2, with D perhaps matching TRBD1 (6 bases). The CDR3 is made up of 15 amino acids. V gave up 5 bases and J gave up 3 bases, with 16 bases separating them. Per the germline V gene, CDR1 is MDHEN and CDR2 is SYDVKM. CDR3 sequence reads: CASSIQGFRDYGYTF. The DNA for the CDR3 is TGTGCCAGCAGTATACAGGGATTCCGTGACTATGGCTACACCTTC.

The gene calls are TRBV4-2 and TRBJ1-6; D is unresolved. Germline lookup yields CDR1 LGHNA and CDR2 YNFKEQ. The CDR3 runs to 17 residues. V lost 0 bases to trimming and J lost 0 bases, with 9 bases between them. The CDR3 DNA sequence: TGTGCCAGCAGCCAAGACTGGTTGAGCTCCTATAATTCACCCCTCCACTTT. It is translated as CASSQDWLSSYNSPLHF.

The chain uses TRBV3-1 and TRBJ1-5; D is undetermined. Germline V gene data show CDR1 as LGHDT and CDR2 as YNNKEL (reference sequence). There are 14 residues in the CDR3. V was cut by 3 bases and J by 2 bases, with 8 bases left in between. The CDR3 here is CASSHSTGNQPQHF. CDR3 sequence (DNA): TGTGCCAGCAGCCACAGTACGGGCAATCAGCCCCAGCATTTT.

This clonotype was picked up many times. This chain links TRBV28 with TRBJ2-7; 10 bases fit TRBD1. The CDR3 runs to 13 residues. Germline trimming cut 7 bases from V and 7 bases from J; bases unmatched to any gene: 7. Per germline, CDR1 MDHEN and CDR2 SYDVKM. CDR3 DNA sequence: TGTGCCAGCAATGGACAGGGGGGAGAGGAGCAGTACTTC. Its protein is CASNGQGGEEQYF.